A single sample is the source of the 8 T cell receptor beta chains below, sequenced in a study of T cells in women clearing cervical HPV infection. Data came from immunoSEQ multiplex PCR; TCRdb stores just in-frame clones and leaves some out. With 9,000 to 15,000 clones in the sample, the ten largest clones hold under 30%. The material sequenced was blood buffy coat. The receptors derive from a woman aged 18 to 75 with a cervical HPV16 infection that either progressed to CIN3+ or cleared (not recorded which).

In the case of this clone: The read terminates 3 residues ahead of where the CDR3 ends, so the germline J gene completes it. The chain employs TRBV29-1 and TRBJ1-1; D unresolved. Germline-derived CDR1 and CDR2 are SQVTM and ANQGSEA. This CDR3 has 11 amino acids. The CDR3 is CSGSRGGEAFF. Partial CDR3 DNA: TGCAGCGGATCTCGGGGAGGCGAA.

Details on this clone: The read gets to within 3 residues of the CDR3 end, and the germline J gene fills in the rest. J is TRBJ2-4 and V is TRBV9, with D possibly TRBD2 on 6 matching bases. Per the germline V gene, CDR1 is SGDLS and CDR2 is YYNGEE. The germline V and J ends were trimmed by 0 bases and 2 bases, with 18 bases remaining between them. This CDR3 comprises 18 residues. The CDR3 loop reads CASSVEVGGLTSKNIQYF. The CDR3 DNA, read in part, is TGTGCCAGCAGCGTAGAAGTCGGTGGACTAACCTCCAAAAACATT.

The part of the CDR3 DNA that was read is TGTGCCAGCAGCTCCTATAGCGGGGCGAACAATGAG. It encodes CASSSYSGANNE. The whole CDR3 region reads CASSSYSGANNEQFF. V gene TRBV7-3 combines with J gene TRBJ2-1; 8 bases align to TRBD2. Read sequence stops 3 residues before the CDR3 end, and the germline J gene provides the missing end. V trimming: 4 bases; J trimming: 5 bases; junction bases outside the gene matches: 7. Germline CDR1 and CDR2: SGHTA and FQGTGA. This CDR3 comprises 15 residues.

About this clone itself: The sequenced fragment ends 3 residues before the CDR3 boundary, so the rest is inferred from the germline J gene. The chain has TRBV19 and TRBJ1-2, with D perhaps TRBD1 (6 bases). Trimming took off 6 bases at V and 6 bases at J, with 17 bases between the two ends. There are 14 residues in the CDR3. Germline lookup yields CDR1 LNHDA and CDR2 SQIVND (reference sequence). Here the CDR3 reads CASRPEEQGHGYTF. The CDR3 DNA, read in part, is TGTGCCAGTAGGCCCGAAGAACAGGGCCATGGC. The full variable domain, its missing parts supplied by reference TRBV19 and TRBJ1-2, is DGGITQSPKYLFRKEGQNVTLSCEQNLNHDAMYWYRQDPGQGLRLIYYSQIVNDFQKGDIAEGYSVSREKKESFPLTVTSAQKNPTAFYLCASRPEEQGHGYTFGSGTRLTVV.

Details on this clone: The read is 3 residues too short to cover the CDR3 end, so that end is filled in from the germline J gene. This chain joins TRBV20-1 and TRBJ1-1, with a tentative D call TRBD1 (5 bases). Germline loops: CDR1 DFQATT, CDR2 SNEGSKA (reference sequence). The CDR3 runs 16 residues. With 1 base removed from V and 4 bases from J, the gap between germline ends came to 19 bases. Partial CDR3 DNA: TGCAGTGCTAGAGTCCCGGACAACCGGGGGGGCACTGAA. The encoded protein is CSARVPDNRGGTE. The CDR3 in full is CSARVPDNRGGTEAFF.

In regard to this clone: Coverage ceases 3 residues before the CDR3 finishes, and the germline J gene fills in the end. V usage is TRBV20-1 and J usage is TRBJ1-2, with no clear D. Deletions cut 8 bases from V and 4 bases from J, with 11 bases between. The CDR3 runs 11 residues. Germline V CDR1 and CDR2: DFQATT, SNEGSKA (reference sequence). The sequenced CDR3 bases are TGCAGTAACTACCGTGGCTATGGC. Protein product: CSNYRGYG. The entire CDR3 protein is CSNYRGYGYTF.

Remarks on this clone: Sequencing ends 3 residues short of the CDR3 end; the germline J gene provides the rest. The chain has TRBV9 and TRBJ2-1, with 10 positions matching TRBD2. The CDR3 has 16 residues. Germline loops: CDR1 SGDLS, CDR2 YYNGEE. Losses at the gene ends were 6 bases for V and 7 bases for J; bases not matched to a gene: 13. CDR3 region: CASTRGDSGGTNEQFF. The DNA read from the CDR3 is TGTGCCAGCACCCGGGGAGATAGCGGGGGGACTAATGAG.

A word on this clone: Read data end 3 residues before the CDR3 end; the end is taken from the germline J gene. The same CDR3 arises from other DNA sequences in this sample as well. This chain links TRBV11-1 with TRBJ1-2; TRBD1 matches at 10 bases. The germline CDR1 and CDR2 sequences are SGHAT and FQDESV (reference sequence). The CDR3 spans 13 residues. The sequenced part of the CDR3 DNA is TGTGCCAGCAGCCCGGGACAGGGGAAAGGC. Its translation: CASSPGQGKG. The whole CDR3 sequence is CASSPGQGKGYTF.